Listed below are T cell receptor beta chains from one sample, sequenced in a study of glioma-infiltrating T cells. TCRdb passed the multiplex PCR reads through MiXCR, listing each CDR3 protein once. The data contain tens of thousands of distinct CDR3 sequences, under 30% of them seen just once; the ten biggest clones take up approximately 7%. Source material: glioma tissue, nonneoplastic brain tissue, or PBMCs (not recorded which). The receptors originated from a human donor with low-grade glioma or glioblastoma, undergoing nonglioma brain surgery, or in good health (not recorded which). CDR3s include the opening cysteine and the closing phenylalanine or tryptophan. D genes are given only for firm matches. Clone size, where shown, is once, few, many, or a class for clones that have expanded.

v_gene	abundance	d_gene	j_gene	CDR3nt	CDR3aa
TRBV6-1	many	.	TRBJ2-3	TGTGCCAGCAGTTCGGATCGAGATACGCAGTATTTT	CASSSDRDTQYF
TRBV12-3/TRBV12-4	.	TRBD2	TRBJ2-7	TGTGCCAGCAGTCGACTAGCGGGAATGTACTACGAGCAGTACTTC	CASSRLAGMYYEQYF
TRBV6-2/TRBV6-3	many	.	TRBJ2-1	TGTGCCAGCACCATGGGTGGGGGCCGGGTTTATAGGAATGAGCAGTTCTTC	CASTMGGGRVYRNEQFF
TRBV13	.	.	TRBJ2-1	TGTGCCAGCAGCCCCGGTAGCCCCTACAATGAGCAGTTCTTC	CASSPGSPYNEQFF
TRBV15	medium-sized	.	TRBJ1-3	TGTGCCACCAGCAGGGGATTAACTGGAAACACCATATATTTT	CATSRGLTGNTIYF
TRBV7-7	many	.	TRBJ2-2	TGTGCCAGCAGCTTAGGTTCGAACACCGGGGAGCTGTTTTTT	CASSLGSNTGELFF
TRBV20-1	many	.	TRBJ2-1	TGCAGTGCTAGAGATATATTCGGGGCTGAGAGCAATGAGCAGTTCTTC	CSARDIFGAESNEQFF
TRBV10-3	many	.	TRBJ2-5	TGTGCCACCGCGGGGCAGAGTCAAGAGACCCAGTACTTC	CATAGQSQETQYF
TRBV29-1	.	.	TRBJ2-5	TGCGGCGTCCAAGGGGGTTCTCGAGAGACCCAGTACTTC	CGVQGGSRETQYF
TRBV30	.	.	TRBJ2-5	TGTGCCTGGTACACGGGGGCACCGGGCGGGACCCAGTACTTC	CAWYTGAPGGTQYF
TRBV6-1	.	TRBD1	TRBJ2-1	TGTGCCAGCAAAACAGGGGGCCGAGCCTATGAGCAGTTCTTC	CASKTGGRAYEQFF
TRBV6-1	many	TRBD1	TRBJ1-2	TGTGCCAGCAGGACGAGGCAGGGGGCGATCCCTTATGGCTACACCTTC	CASRTRQGAIPYGYTF
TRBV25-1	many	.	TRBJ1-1	TGTGCCAGCAGTGAGGTACTCGACCAGGCCCCCGGGGGCACTGAAGCTTTCTTT	CASSEVLDQAPGGTEAFF
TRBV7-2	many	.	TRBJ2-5	TGTGCCAGCAGCTTAGTTGGGGCGGAGGGGGAGACCCAGTACTTC	CASSLVGAEGETQYF
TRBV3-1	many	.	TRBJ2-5	TGTGCCAGCAGCCAACTCACATGGGAAGAGACCCAGTACTTC	CASSQLTWEETQYF
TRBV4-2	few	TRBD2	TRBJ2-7	TGTGCCAGCAGCCAAGAGACACTAGCGGGATTCTACGAGCAGTACTTC	CASSQETLAGFYEQYF
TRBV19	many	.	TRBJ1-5	TGTGCCAGTAGTATAGGGGGGGGAGGGTCCAATCAGCCCCAGCATTTT	CASSIGGGGSNQPQHF
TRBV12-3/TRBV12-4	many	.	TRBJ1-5	TGTGCCAGCAGTTTAGCTCTATCACGCAATCAGCCCCAGCATTTT	CASSLALSRNQPQHF
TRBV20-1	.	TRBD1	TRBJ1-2	TGCAGTGCGCCGACAGGGGCGAACTATGGCGACACCTTC	CSAPTGANYGDTF
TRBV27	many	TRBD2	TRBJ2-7	TGTGCCAGCAGTTTAGCGGGAGCGTCCTACGAGCAGTACTTC	CASSLAGASYEQYF
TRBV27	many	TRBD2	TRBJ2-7	TGTGCCAGCAGTTTTGGCGGGGGGAGGCGCGAGCAGTACTTC	CASSFGGGRREQYF
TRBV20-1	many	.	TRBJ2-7	TGCAGTGCTAGGCTGCCAGGGCCAAGGTCCTACGAGCAGTACTTC	CSARLPGPRSYEQYF
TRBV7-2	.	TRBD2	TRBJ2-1	TGTGCCAGCAGCTTAGAGGCTAGCGGAAACTACAATGAGCAGTTCTTC	CASSLEASGNYNEQFF
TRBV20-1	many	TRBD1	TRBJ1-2	TGCAGTGCCAGGGGGAGGGGCCGCTATGGCTACACCTTC	CSARGRGRYGYTF
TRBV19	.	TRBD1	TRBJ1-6	TGTGCCAGTAGCGGACAGGGGCGGTCACCCCTCCACTTT	CASSGQGRSPLHF
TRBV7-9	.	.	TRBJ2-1	TGTGCCAGCAGCTTCGAGGCAGATTACAATGAGCAGTTCTTC	CASSFEADYNEQFF
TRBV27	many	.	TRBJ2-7	TGTGCCAGCAGTCGTCGCCGGGACGGCTACGAGCAGTACTTC	CASSRRRDGYEQYF
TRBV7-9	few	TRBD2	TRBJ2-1	TGTGCCAGCAGCTTAGGGTCTAGCGGGAGTGACAATGAGCAGTTCTTC	CASSLGSSGSDNEQFF
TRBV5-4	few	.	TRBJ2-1	TGTGCCAGCAGCCCCACTAGAATAAAAAACTACAATGAGCAGTTCTTC	CASSPTRIKNYNEQFF
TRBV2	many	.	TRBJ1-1	TGTGCCAGCAGTGGGTGGGTTGCGAACACTGAAGCTTTCTTT	CASSGWVANTEAFF
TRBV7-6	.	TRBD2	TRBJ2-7	TGTGCCAGCAGCCTTGGGGTAGGGCTAGCGGTCGACGAGCAGTACTTC	CASSLGVGLAVDEQYF
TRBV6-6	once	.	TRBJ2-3	TGTGCCACCTTACTTATGAGGGGTAGGGGCACAGATACGCAGTATTTT	CATLLMRGRGTDTQYF
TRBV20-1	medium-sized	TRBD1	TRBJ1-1	TGCAGTGCTCGACAGGGAAACACTGAAGCTTTCTTT	CSARQGNTEAFF
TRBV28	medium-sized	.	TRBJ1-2	TGTGCCAGCAGTTCCCTCCGGTCCCAAAACTATGGCTACACCTTC	CASSSLRSQNYGYTF
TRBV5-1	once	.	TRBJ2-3	TGCGCCAGCAGCAGAAAGACCGGACAGAGCACAGATACGCAGTATTTT	CASSRKTGQSTDTQYF
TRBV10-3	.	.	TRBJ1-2	TGTGCCATCAGTGATATCCCCCGAAAGGTGATATATGGCTACACCTTC	CAISDIPRKVIYGYTF
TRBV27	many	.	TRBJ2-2	TGTGCCAGCGGAGATTTGAGGGGGGAGCTGTTTTTT	CASGDLRGELFF